Each of the 20 T cell receptor beta chains below was sequenced from the same sample in a study of CD8+ T cells in alopecia areata. RNA extraction and reverse transcription yielded cDNA as sequencing template. The table came from immunoSEQ multiplex PCR; TCRdb's copy has only in-frame clones and leaves some out. The sample carries about 180,000 clones, less than 80% recorded once. Here the sequenced sample was CD8+ T cells sorted from blood, taken at week 0. The receptors here all came from a human donor with alopecia areata.

This clone was seen only once. The chain has TRBV5-1 and TRBJ1-1; the D gene is possibly TRBD1 (6 bases). V shed 3 bases and J shed 3 bases, with 12 bases lying between them. This CDR3 comprises 14 residues. CDR1 is SGHRS and CDR2 is YFSETQ in the germline V gene. CDR3 residues: CASSSDSPDTEAFF. Written as DNA, the CDR3 is TGCGCCAGCAGCTCGGACAGCCCGGACACTGAAGCTTTCTTT.

This clone is a singleton in its sample. The chain uses TRBV15 and TRBJ2-7, with 9 bases lining up with TRBD1. Germline CDR1 LNHNV, CDR2 YYDKDF (reference sequence). The CDR3 has 17 amino acids. Unmatched junction bases numbered 15, after V lost 5 bases and J lost 4 bases. The CDR3 loop is CATSGTLRTGEVYEQYF. DNA for the CDR3: TGTGCCACCAGCGGGACACTCCGGACAGGGGAGGTTTACGAGCAGTACTTC. The whole variable domain, remainder taken from reference TRBV15 and TRBJ2-7, is DAMVIQNPRYQVTQFGKPVTLSCSQTLNHNVMYWYQQKSSQAPKLLFHYYDKDFNNEADTPDNFQSRRPNTSFCFLDIRSPGLGDTAMYLCATSGTLRTGEVYEQYFGPGTRLTVT.

The chain has TRBV12-5 and TRBJ1-4, with D unresolved. V lost 6 bases and J 0 bases, leaving 8 bases between the germline ends. Germline-derived CDR1 and CDR2 are LGHNT and FRNRAP. There are 14 residues in the CDR3. Here the CDR3 reads CASGTTTTNEKLFF. The CDR3 DNA reads as TGTGCTAGTGGAACGACTACAACTAATGAAAAACTGTTTTTT.

V usage is TRBV27 and J usage is TRBJ2-1; 7 positions match TRBD1. The CDR3 spans 15 residues. The germline V gene has CDR1 MNHEY and CDR2 SMNVEV (reference sequence). J gave up 4 bases and V 6 bases, and 9 bases lay outside the gene matches. CDR3 protein: CASRSTGTPYNEQFF. CDR3 sequence (DNA): TGTGCCAGCAGGTCGACAGGGACCCCTTACAATGAGCAGTTCTTC.

The chain couples TRBV14 to TRBJ2-3; D is possibly TRBD1 (5 bases). With 1 base removed from V and 0 bases from J, the gap between germline ends came to 8 bases. The germline gives CDR1 SGHDN, CDR2 FVKESK. The CDR3 contains 15 residues. CDR3 amino acids: CASSQGRVSTDTQYF. CDR3 bases: TGTGCCAGCAGCCAAGGCAGGGTGAGCACAGATACGCAGTATTTT.

The V gene is TRBV9, the J gene TRBJ1-1; D uncertain. The V gene's germline CDR1 is SGDLS and CDR2 YYNGEE. Trimming stripped 3 bases from V and 4 bases from J, with 10 bases between. CDR3 length: 13 amino acids. CDR3 in DNA: TGTGCCAGCAGCGAGGTGGGTTTCACTGAAGCTTTCTTT. As protein: CASSEVGFTEAFF.

This chain uses TRBV7-8 with TRBJ1-2; 7 bases are a match to TRBD1. The CDR3 contains 15 residues. In germline, CDR1 is SGHVS, CDR2 FQNEAQ. V was clipped by 5 bases and J by 8 bases; unmatched bases: 14. In DNA form, the CDR3 reads TGTGCCAGCAGCGAAAGGACAGGAGCCATTGGGGGCTACACCTTC. It yields the protein CASSERTGAIGGYTF.

The chain uses TRBV27 and TRBJ1-5; D uncertain. Germline CDR1 reads MNHEY; CDR2 reads SMNVEV (reference sequence). This CDR3 is 16 amino acids long. Trimming shortened V by 2 bases and J by 0 bases, and 11 bases separated the two germline ends. The CDR3 loop reads CASSLSRGTSNQPQHF. DNA for the CDR3: TGTGCCAGCAGTTTAAGTCGGGGTACTAGCAATCAGCCCCAGCATTTT.

This clone was counted once. This chain uses TRBV27 with TRBJ1-2; a weak D match, TRBD1 (5 bases). V lost 2 bases to trimming and J lost 4 bases, with 11 bases between them. The CDR3 extends over 14 amino acids. Germline CDR1 reads MNHEY; CDR2 reads SMNVEV (reference sequence). CDR3 sequence reads: CASSLSQGGYGYTF. For the CDR3, the DNA is TGTGCCAGCAGTTTAAGTCAGGGTGGCTATGGCTACACCTTC.

The chain links TRBV27 to TRBJ2-7; 8 bases line up with TRBD2. This CDR3 region has 15 residues. Germline CDR1 is MNHEY and CDR2 is SMNVEV (reference sequence). Trimming took 0 bases from V and 7 from J; bases not matched to a gene: 8. The CDR3 is CASSLSTNLAGEQYF. The CDR3 DNA sequence: TGTGCCAGCAGTTTATCGACCAATTTAGCGGGGGAGCAGTACTTC.

This clone showed up just once. The V gene is TRBV30, the J gene TRBJ2-4; D gene ambiguous. The CDR3 runs to 13 residues. Germline V gene data show CDR1 as GTSNPN and CDR2 as SVGIG (reference sequence). V dropped 3 bases and J dropped 2 bases, with 8 bases sitting between them. CDR3 amino acids: CAWRSETKNIQYF. The CDR3 DNA is TGTGCCTGGAGATCCGAGACCAAAAACATTCAGTACTTC. Complete variable domain (other parts from reference TRBV30 and TRBJ2-4): SQTIHQWPATLVQPVGSPLSLECTVEGTSNPNLYWYRQAAGRGLQLLFYSVGIGQISSEVPQNLSASRPQDRQFILSSKKLLLSDSGFYLCAWRSETKNIQYFGAGTRLSVL.

The chain links TRBV4-1 to TRBJ1-4; no clear D. The length of the CDR3 is 15 residues. From germline, CDR1 is MGHRA and CDR2 YSYEKL. Between the trimmed V and J ends, which lost 0 bases and 4 bases, there was a span of 9 bases. CDR3 nucleotide sequence: TGCGCCAGCAGCCAAGATGGGCGGGGTAATGAAAAACTGTTTTTT. It translates to CASSQDGRGNEKLFF.

This clone was recorded at least ten times. The V gene is TRBV7-9, the J gene TRBJ2-4; D is uncertain. There are 14 residues in the CDR3. The germline gives CDR1 SEHNR, CDR2 FQNEAQ (reference sequence). The ends were cut back, 6 bases at V and 3 bases at J, with 12 bases in the middle. The CDR3 DNA is TGTGCCAGCAGTGGGGTTATGGACAAAAACATTCAGTACTTC. Its protein product is CASSGVMDKNIQYF.

The chain uses TRBV11-2 and TRBJ1-2; 7 bases line up with TRBD1. Trimming took 4 bases from V and 7 from J; bases not matched to a gene: 6. This CDR3 is 13 amino acids long. Germline V lookup: CDR1 SGHAT, CDR2 FQNNGV. CDR3 nucleotide sequence: TGTGCCAGCAGCTCCGACAGGGAAAGTGGCTACACCTTC. Encoded protein: CASSSDRESGYTF.

This sequence joins TRBV7-9 and TRBJ2-4, with D tentatively TRBD2 (5 bases). The CDR3 is 15 residues long. Trimming pared 5 bases from V and 1 base from J, leaving 12 bases between. Germline V lookup: CDR1 SEHNR, CDR2 FQNEAQ (reference sequence). CDR3 residues: CASSQPWEAKNIQYF. CDR3 DNA: TGTGCCAGCAGCCAGCCCTGGGAGGCCAAAAACATTCAGTACTTC. The variable domain in full, completed from reference TRBV7-9 and TRBJ2-4, reads DTGVSQNPRHKITKRGQNVTFRCDPISEHNRLYWYRQTLGQGPEFLTYFQNEAQLEKSRLLSDRFSAERPKGSFSTLEIQRTEQGDSAMYLCASSQPWEAKNIQYFGAGTRLSVL.

The chain employs TRBV5-6 and TRBJ2-7; tentatively, D is TRBD1 or TRBD2 (5 bases each). Germline CDR1 is SGHDT and CDR2 is YYEEEE. The CDR3 totals 13 residues. The ends were cut back, 3 bases at V and 1 base at J, with 8 bases in the middle. CDR3 loop: CASSSGLSYEQYF. CDR3 sequence (DNA): TGTGCCAGCAGCTCGGGGCTATCCTACGAGCAGTACTTC.

This clone was picked up a small number of times. CDR3 region: CSVDDTGELFF. The CDR3 DNA reads TGCAGCGTTGACGACACCGGGGAGCTGTTTTTT. This chain uses TRBV29-1 with TRBJ2-2; D unresolved. The CDR3 is 11 amino acids. Per the germline V gene, CDR1 is SQVTM and CDR2 is ANQGSEA. V was shortened by 3 bases and J by 3 bases, with 2 bases between the two germline ends.

The genes are TRBV4-2 and TRBJ1-2; the D gene is possibly TRBD1 (5 bases). Trimming removed 0 bases at V and 2 bases at J, with 13 bases between. Per the germline V gene, CDR1 is LGHNA and CDR2 is YNFKEQ. The CDR3 runs to 16 residues. This CDR3 reads CASSQDWGSGNYGYTF. CDR3 DNA: TGTGCCAGCAGCCAAGATTGGGGCAGTGGCAACTATGGCTACACCTTC.

The chain uses TRBV7-9 and TRBJ2-7, with TRBD1 identical over 8 bases. V dropped 5 bases and J dropped 3; count of bases not matched to a gene: 6. Looked up from germline, CDR1 is SEHNR and CDR2 is FQNEAQ (reference sequence). This CDR3 has 14 amino acids. CDR3 residues: CASSMRQGFYEQYF. The DNA of the CDR3 is TGTGCCAGCAGCATGAGACAGGGGTTCTACGAGCAGTACTTC.

CDR3 loop: CASSSRGLVEQYF. DNA of the CDR3: TGTGCCAGCAGCTCAAGGGGGCTTGTCGAGCAGTACTTC. This chain links TRBV7-9 with TRBJ2-7; 7 bases line up with TRBD1. CDR3 length: 13 amino acids. The ends lost 4 bases at V and 6 bases at J; junction bases unmatched: 6. CDR1 is SEHNR, CDR2 FQNEAQ, per germline (reference sequence).